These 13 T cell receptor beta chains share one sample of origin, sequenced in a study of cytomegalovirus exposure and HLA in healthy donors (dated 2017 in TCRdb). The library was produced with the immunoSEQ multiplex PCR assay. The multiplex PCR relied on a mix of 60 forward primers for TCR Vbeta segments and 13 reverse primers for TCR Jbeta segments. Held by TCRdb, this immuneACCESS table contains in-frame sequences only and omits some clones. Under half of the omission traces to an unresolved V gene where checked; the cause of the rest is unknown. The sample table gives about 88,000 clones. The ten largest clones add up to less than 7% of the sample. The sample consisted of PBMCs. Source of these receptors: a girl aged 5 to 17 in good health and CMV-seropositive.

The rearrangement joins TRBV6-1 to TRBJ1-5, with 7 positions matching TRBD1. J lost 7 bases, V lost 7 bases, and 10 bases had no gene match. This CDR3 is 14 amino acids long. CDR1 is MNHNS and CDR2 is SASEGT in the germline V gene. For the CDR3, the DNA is TGTGCCAGCACCCGACAGGGTTATAACCAGCCCCAGCATTTT. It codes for CASTRQGYNQPQHF.

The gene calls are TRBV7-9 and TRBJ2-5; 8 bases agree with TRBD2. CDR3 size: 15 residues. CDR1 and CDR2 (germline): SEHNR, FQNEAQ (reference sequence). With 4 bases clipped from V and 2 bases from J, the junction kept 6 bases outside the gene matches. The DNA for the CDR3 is TGTGCCAGCAGCTCCGCGGGGGGTACACAAGAGACCCAGTACTTC. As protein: CASSSAGGTQETQYF.

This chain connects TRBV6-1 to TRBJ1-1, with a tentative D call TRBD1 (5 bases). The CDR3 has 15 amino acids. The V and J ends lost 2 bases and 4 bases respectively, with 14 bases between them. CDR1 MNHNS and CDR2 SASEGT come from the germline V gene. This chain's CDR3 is CASSERAGRFTEAFF. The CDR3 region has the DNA TGTGCCAGCAGTGAAAGGGCGGGACGCTTCACTGAAGCTTTCTTT.

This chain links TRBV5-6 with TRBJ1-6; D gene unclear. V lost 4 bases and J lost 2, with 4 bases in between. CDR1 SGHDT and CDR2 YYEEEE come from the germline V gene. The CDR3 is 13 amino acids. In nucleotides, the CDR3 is TGTGCCAGCAGCGAGACCTATAATTCACCCCTCCACTTT. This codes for CASSETYNSPLHF.

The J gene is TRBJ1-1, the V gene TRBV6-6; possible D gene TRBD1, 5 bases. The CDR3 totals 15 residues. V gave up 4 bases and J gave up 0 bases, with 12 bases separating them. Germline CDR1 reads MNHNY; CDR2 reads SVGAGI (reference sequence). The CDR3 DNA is TGTGCCAGCAGTTTATTGGACACCATGAACACTGAAGCTTTCTTT. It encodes CASSLLDTMNTEAFF.

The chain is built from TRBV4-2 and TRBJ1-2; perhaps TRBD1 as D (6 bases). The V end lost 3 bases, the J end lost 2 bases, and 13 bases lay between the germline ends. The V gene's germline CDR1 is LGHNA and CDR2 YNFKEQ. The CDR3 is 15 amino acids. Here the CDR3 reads CASSHTGQNNYGYTF. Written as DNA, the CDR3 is TGTGCCAGCAGCCATACCGGACAGAACAACTATGGCTACACCTTC.

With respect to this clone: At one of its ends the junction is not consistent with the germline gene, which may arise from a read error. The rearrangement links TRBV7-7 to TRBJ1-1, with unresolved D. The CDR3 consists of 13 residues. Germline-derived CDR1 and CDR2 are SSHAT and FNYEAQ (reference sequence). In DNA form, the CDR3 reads TGTGCTAGCAGCCGAAGAGCCGACACTGAAGCTTTCTTT. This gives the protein CASSRRADTEAFF. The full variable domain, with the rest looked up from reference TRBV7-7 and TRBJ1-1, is GAGVSQSPRYKVTKRGQDVTLRCDPISSHATLYWYQQALGQGPEFLTYFNYEAQPDKSGLPSDRFSAERPEGSISTLTIQRTEQRDSAMYRCASSRRADTEAFFGQGTRLTVV.

CDR3 coding DNA: TGTGCCAGCAGCGAACCGGGACAGGGGGCTAACTATGGCTACACCTTC. This codes for CASSEPGQGANYGYTF. The chain links TRBV9 to TRBJ1-2; 11 nucleotides line up with TRBD1. This CDR3 has 16 amino acids. Germline-derived CDR1 and CDR2 are SGDLS and YYNGEE. The J segment lost 0 bases and the V segment lost 3 bases, leaving 4 bases of the junction unmatched.

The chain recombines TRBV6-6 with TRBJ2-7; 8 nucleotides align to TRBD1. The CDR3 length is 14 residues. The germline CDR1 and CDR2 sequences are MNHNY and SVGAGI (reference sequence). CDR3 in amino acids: CSSSYGQGAYEQYV. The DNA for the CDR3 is TGTTCCAGCAGTTACGGGCAGGGGGCATACGAGCAGTACGTC.

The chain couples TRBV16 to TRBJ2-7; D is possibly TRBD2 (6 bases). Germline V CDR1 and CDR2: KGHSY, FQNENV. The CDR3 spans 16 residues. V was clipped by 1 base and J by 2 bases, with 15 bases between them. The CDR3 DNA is TGTGCCAGCAGCCAATGGGTTGGCCGGGGGACCTACGAGCAGTACGTC. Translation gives CASSQWVGRGTYEQYV.

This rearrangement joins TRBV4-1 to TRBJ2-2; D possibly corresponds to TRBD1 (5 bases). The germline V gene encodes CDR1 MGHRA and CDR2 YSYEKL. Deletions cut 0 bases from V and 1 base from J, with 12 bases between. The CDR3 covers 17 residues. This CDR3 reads CASSQERNRKNTGELFF. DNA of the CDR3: TGCGCCAGCAGCCAAGAAAGGAACAGGAAGAACACCGGGGAGCTGTTTTTT.

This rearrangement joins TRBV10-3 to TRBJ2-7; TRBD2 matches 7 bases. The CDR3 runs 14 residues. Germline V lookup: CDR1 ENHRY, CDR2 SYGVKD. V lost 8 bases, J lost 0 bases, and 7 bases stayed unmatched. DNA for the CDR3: TGTGCCATCGCCCCTAGCGGCGGCTCCTACGAGCAGTACTTC. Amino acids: CAIAPSGGSYEQYF.

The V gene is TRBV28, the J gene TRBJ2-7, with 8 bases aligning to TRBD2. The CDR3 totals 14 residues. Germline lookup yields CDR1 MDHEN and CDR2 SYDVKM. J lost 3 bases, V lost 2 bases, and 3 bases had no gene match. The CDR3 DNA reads TGTGCCAGCAGTTTACTTGCGGGGGGCTACGAGCAGTACGTC. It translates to CASSLLAGGYEQYV.